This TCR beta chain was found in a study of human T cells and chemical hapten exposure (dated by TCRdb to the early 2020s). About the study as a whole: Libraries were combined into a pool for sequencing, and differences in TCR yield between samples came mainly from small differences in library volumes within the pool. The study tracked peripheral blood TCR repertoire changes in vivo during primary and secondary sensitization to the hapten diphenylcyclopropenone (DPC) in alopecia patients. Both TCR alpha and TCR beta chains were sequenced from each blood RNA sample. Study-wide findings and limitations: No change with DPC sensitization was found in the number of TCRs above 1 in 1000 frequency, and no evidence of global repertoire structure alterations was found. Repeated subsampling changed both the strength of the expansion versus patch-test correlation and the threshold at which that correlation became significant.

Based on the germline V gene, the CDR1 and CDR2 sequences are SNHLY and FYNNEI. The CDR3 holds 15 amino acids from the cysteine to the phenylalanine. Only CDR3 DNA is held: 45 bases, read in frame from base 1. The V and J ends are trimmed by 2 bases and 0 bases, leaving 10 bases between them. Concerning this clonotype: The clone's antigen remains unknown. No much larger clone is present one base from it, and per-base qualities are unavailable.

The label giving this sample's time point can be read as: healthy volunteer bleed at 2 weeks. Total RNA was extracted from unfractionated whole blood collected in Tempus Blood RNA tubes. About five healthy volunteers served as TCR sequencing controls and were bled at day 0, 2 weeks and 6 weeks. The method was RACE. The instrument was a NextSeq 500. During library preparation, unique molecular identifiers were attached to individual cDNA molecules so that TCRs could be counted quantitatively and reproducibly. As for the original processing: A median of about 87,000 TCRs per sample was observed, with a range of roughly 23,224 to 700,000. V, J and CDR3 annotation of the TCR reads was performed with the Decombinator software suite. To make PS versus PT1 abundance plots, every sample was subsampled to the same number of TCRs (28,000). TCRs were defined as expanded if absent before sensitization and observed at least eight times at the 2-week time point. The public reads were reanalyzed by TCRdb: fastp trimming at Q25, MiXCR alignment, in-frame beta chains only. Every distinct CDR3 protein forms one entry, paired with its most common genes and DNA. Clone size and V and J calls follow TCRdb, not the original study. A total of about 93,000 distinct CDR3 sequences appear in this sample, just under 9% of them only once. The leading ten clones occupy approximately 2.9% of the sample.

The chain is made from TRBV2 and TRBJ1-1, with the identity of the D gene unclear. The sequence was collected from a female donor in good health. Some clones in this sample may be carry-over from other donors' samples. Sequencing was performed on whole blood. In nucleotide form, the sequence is TGTGCCAGCAGTGAACGACGCAGCCTGAACACTGAAGCTTTCTTT. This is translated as CASSERRSLNTEAFF. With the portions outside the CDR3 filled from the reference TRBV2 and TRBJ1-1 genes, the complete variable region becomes EPEVTQTPSHQVTQMGQEVILRCVPISNHLYFYWYRQILGQKVEFLVSFYNNEISEKSEIFDDQFSVERPDGSNFTLKIRSTKLEDSAMYFCASSERRSLNTEAFFGQGTRLTVV.